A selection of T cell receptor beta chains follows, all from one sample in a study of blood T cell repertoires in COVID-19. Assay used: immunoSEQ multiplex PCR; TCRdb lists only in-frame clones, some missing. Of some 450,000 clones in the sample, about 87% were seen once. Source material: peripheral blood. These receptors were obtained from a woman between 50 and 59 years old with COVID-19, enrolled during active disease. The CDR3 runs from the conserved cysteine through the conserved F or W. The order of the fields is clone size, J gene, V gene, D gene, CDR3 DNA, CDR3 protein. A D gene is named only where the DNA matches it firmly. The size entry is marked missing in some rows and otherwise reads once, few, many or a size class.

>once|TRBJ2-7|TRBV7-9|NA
TGTGCCAGCAGTTGGGGGGACTCTCTGGGGCAGTACTTC
CASSWGDSLGQYF
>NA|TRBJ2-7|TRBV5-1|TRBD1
TGCGCCAGCAGCCCTACAGGGGCCTACGAGCAGTACTTC
CASSPTGAYEQYF
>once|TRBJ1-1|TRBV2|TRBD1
TGTGCCAGCAGTGAATTACAGGGGTGGGGTGAAGCTTTCTTT
CASSELQGWGEAFF
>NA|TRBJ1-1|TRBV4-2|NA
TGTGCCAGCAGCCAAGAAGTCCGCGGGGGTTACACTGAAGCTTTCTTT
CASSQEVRGGYTEAFF
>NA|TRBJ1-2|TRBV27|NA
TGTGCCAGCGCGGGGGGTGGTGGCTACACCTTC
CASAGGGGYTF
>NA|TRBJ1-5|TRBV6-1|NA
TGTGCCAGCAGTGAACCAGTAGGGAGGGGCAATCAGCCCCAGCATTTT
CASSEPVGRGNQPQHF
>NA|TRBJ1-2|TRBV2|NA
TGTGCCAGCAGTGAACAGGGCCCCTATGGCTACACCTTC
CASSEQGPYGYTF
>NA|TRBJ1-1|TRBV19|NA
TGTGCCAGCGGACAGAGCCTCGTAACTGAAGCTTTCTTT
CASGQSLVTEAFF
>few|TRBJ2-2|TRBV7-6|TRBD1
TGTGCCAGCAGCAGACAGGGGGCGGACACCGGGGAGCTGTTTTTT
CASSRQGADTGELFF
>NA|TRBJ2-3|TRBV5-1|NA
TGCGCCAGCAGGGCTGGGACACAGGGCACAGATACGCAGTATTTT
CASRAGTQGTDTQYF